The clone carrying this T cell receptor (beta chain) appeared many times. Its antigen remains unknown. TCRdb reprocessed the 5' RACE reads via MiXCR and lists one record per CDR3 protein. The profile shows 65,000 to 90,000 distinct CDR3 sequences, about a tenth of them singletons. As healthy controls, volunteers from a blood bank in Maryland, USA, were used. For the unsorted libraries, 2 million PBMCs stored at -80 C served as input. The sample originates from a study of neurological immune-mediated disorders. Germline CDR1 is SGHDN and CDR2 is FVKESK. V lost 11 bases, J lost 5 bases, and 19 bases lay in between. This CDR3 contains 14 residues. Regarding the study as a whole: Expanded clones shared no CDR3 amino acid sequences across subjects, suggesting private repertoires in all groups.

Material for sequencing was PBMCs. The chain couples TRBV14 to TRBJ2-1; D is possibly TRBD1 or TRBD2 (7 bases each). This TCR was recovered from a man aged 40-49 years in good health. The CDR3 nucleotides read TGTGCCTCCAGGGGGGGTAGCGGTGACAATGAGCAGTTCTTC. This sequence encodes CASRGGSGDNEQFF.